This T cell receptor (beta chain) was sequenced during a study of shared clonotypes between healthy human individuals. Background on the study: The study used three CD4 naive, three CD4 memory, two CD8 naive and one CD8 memory plate per donor.

In the original workflow: Filtering was not the same, since immunoSEQ gave junction-only sequences without quality scores. Some clones are missing from TCRdb's copy, which holds only in-frame ones; the method was immunoSEQ multiplex PCR. For V, J and clone size, that table is used; D and trimming come from the DNA. The sample contains some 1 million clones, under 80% of which appear only once. The V segment lost 2 bases and the J segment 6 bases; nucleotides outside the gene matches: 6. The CDR3 is 15 residues long. Looked up from germline, CDR1 is LNHDA and CDR2 is SQIVND (reference sequence). The chain uses TRBV19 and TRBJ2-4; the match to TRBD1 covers 8 bases. This sequence originates from a man younger than 35 in good health. The sequenced sample was memory CD4+ T cells sorted from blood. Subset in this sample: CD45RA-negative fraction. CDR3 region: CASSILQGAANIQYF. DNA of the CDR3: TGTGCCAGTAGTATACTCCAGGGGGCTGCAAACATTCAGTACTTC.